This entry lists 15 T cell receptor beta chains sequenced from one sample in a study of blood T cell repertoires in COVID-19. Method: immunoSEQ multiplex PCR; TCRdb's copy keeps in-frame clones and lacks some. This table has almost 400,000 clones, more than 75% appearing once. The material sequenced was PBMCs or T cells enriched from blood (not recorded which). The origin of the receptors is a woman in her 30s with acute COVID-19.

CDR3: CASSPGQATLGETQYF. The CDR3 nucleotides are TGTGCCAGCTCACCTGGACAGGCCACCCTGGGGGAGACCCAGTACTTC. The rearrangement joins TRBV18 to TRBJ2-5, with 7 bases fitting TRBD1. V lost 3 bases, J lost 5 bases, and 12 bases stayed unmatched. The CDR3 length is 16 residues. CDR1 KGHSH and CDR2 LQKENI come from the germline V gene. The full variable domain, in which reference TRBV18 and TRBJ2-5 provide the parts outside the CDR3, is NAGVMQNPRHLVRRRGQEARLRCSPMKGHSHVYWYRQLPEEGLKFMVYLQKENIIDESGMPKERFSAEFPKEGPSILRIQQVVRGDSAAYFCASSPGQATLGETQYFGPGTRLLVL.

This chain connects TRBV28 to TRBJ1-1; 7 positions match TRBD1. CDR1 and CDR2 from the germline V gene are MDHEN and SYDVKM. This CDR3 is 12 amino acids long. V trimming: 5 bases; J trimming: 6 bases; junction bases outside the gene matches: 3. In nucleotides, the CDR3 is TGTGCCAGCAGTCAAGACAGGGCTGAAGCTTTCTTT. As protein: CASSQDRAEAFF.

This rearrangement joins TRBV7-8 to TRBJ1-3; TRBD1 is a possible D gene (5 bases). Trimming cost V 2 bases and J 0 bases, with 8 bases left between them. From germline, CDR1 is SGHVS and CDR2 FQNEAQ. CDR3 size: 15 residues. CDR3 sequence: CASSLLRDSGNTIYF. The CDR3 region has the DNA TGTGCCAGCAGCTTACTCAGGGACTCTGGAAACACCATATATTTT.

Note on this clone: Other DNA sequences in this specimen translate into the identical CDR3. This chain connects TRBV5-1 to TRBJ2-2, with TRBD2 matching over 8 bases. Looked up from germline, CDR1 is SGHRS and CDR2 is YFSETQ. The CDR3 sequence is 15 residues long. V trimming: 5 bases; J trimming: 2 bases; junction bases outside the gene matches: 5. The CDR3 reads CASRMAGGNTGELFF. The CDR3 nucleotides read TGCGCCAGCAGGATGGCGGGGGGCAACACCGGGGAGCTGTTTTTT.

The chain is built from TRBV7-2 and TRBJ1-6; D ambiguous. This CDR3 spans 17 amino acids. Trimming took off 1 base at V and 0 bases at J, with 10 bases between the two ends. CDR1 is SGHTA, CDR2 FQGNSA, per germline. In DNA form, the CDR3 reads TGTGCCAGCAGCTTAGACCCAGAACGCTCCTATAATTCACCCCTCCACTTT. Protein product: CASSLDPERSYNSPLHF.

The rearrangement links TRBV2 to TRBJ1-1; TRBD1 might be the D (5 bases). Trimming stripped 10 bases from V and 0 bases from J, with 15 bases between. Germline V CDR1 and CDR2: SNHLY, FYNNEI. The CDR3 runs to 14 residues. DNA for the CDR3: TGTGCCATGAAATCACAGGCCATGAACACTGAAGCTTTCTTT. This codes for CAMKSQAMNTEAFF. Looking up the rest from reference TRBV2 and TRBJ1-1 gives the full variable domain: EPEVTQTPSHQVTQMGQEVILRCVPISNHLYFYWYRQILGQKVEFLVSFYNNEISEKSEIFDDQFSVERPDGSNFTLKIRSTKLEDSAMYFCAMKSQAMNTEAFFGQGTRLTVV.

The rearrangement uses TRBV6-2 or TRBV6-3 and TRBJ2-2, with TRBD1 as a possible D gene (7 bases). Per the germline V gene, CDR1 is MNHEY and CDR2 is SVGEGT. Trimming took 6 bases from V and 3 from J, leaving 11 bases between them. The CDR3 totals 14 residues. CDR3 sequence: CASSDRDYTGELFF. CDR3 DNA: TGTGCCAGCAGCGACAGGGACTACACCGGGGAGCTGTTTTTT.

This clone has a single count. V and J are TRBV14 and TRBJ1-5; a possible D gene is TRBD1 (5 bases). The V end lost 5 bases, the J end lost 9 bases, and 11 bases lay between the germline ends. Per germline, CDR1 SGHDN and CDR2 FVKESK. The CDR3 runs 12 residues. The CDR3 is CASSFETGPQHF. CDR3 nucleotide sequence: TGTGCCAGCAGCTTTGAAACAGGGCCCCAGCATTTT.

The chain employs TRBV2 and TRBJ1-5; 12 nucleotides match TRBD1. The length of the CDR3 is 15 residues. With 6 bases clipped from V and 6 bases from J, the junction kept 6 bases outside the gene matches. The germline gives CDR1 SNHLY, CDR2 FYNNEI. This CDR3 is CASRWDRGLGQPQHF. CDR3 sequence (DNA): TGTGCCAGCAGATGGGACAGGGGGCTTGGTCAGCCCCAGCATTTT.

This clone was recorded only once. This chain links TRBV6-4 with TRBJ1-4, with 8 bases fitting TRBD1. There are 15 residues in the CDR3. Germline CDR1 and CDR2: MRHNA and SNTAGT. V dropped 5 bases and J dropped 7; count of bases not matched to a gene: 9. The CDR3 DNA follows: TGTGCCAGCAGTCTGCAGGGGGCGAAGAGTGAAAAACTGTTTTTT. Protein sequence: CASSLQGAKSEKLFF.

This clone turned up a few times. V usage is TRBV5-6 and J usage is TRBJ1-1, with a weak D call TRBD1 (5 bases). Looked up from germline, CDR1 is SGHDT and CDR2 is YYEEEE. The CDR3 loop spans 14 amino acids. Trimming left V 3 bases short and J 1 base short, with 10 bases between. This CDR3 reads CASSYGGGNTEAFF. In nucleotides, the CDR3 is TGTGCCAGCAGCTATGGCGGGGGGAACACTGAAGCTTTCTTT. Full variable domain (rest looked up from reference TRBV5-6 and TRBJ1-1): DAGVTQSPTHLIKTRGQQVTLRCSPKSGHDTVSWYQQALGQGPQFIFQYYEEEERQRGNFPDRFSGHQFPNYSSELNVNALLLGDSALYLCASSYGGGNTEAFFGQGTRLTVV.

The V gene is TRBV7-9, the J gene TRBJ2-5; 9 nucleotides match TRBD2. Germline CDR1 is SEHNR and CDR2 is FQNEAQ (reference sequence). V trimming: 8 bases; J trimming: 5 bases; junction bases outside the gene matches: 6. This CDR3 is 13 amino acids long. This chain's CDR3 is CASGGGGLETQYF. The CDR3 DNA reads as TGTGCCAGCGGCGGGGGGGGATTGGAGACCCAGTACTTC.

The chain carries TRBV3-1 (or the pseudogene TRBV3-2) and TRBJ2-7; the match to TRBD2 covers 10 bases. The CDR3 has 16 residues. CDR1 LGHDT and CDR2 YNNKEL come from the germline V gene (reference sequence). Trimming at V came to 0 bases and at J to 4 bases, leaving 6 bases not matched to a gene. The CDR3 loop reads CASSQDLASGGYEQYF. CDR3 DNA: TGTGCCAGCAGCCAAGATTTGGCTAGCGGGGGTTACGAGCAGTACTTC.

This clone was detected once. The chain joins TRBV6-5 to TRBJ1-1; 7 bases are shared with TRBD1. The J segment lost 4 bases and the V segment lost 7 bases, leaving 6 bases of the junction unmatched. Germline lookup yields CDR1 MNHEY and CDR2 SVGAGI. The CDR3 length is 13 residues. CDR3 residues: CASNRGQGTEAFF. In DNA form, the CDR3 reads TGTGCCAGCAACAGGGGCCAGGGCACTGAAGCTTTCTTT.

This chain's CDR3 is CASSVTAANTEAFF. CDR3 sequence (DNA): TGTGCCAGCAGCGTAACAGCCGCGAACACTGAAGCTTTCTTT. V is TRBV9 and J is TRBJ1-1; D remains ambiguous. V lost 1 base and J lost 1, with 8 bases in between. The CDR3 spans 14 residues. The germline V gene has CDR1 SGDLS and CDR2 YYNGEE.